Below are 17 T cell receptor beta chains sequenced from a single sample in a study of blood T cell repertoires in COVID-19. Clones were read by immunoSEQ multiplex PCR, and TCRdb kept only the in-frame ones, dropping some. The table has approximately 85,000 clones, roughly 87% seen once. The sample taken for sequencing was peripheral blood. The receptors originated from a woman aged 50 to 60 in a cohort sampled during active COVID-19.

The chain recombines TRBV9 with TRBJ2-1; TRBD2 agrees at 13 bases. The V and J ends lost 6 bases and 6 bases, in that order; junction bases with no gene match: 6. The CDR3 contains 15 residues. The germline CDR1 and CDR2 sequences are SGDLS and YYNGEE. CDR3 nucleotide sequence: TGTGCCAGCACTATGACTAGCGGGAGGTCCAATGAGCAGTTCTTC. Its translation is CASTMTSGRSNEQFF.

A few counts support this clone. The chain combines TRBV19 with TRBJ2-3; TRBD2 is a possible D gene (6 bases). There are 13 residues in the CDR3. Germline V lookup: CDR1 LNHDA, CDR2 SQIVND (reference sequence). V was pared by 6 bases and J by 5 bases, with 12 bases between. Written as DNA, the CDR3 is TGTGCCAGTAGCCGGGAGAAGAGAGATACGCAGTATTTT. Translating it yields CASSREKRDTQYF.

The chain recombines TRBV6-6 with TRBJ1-5; D remains unclear. The CDR3 is 13 amino acids. The V gene lost 6 bases and the J gene lost 5 bases, with 11 bases spanning the gap. Germline lookup yields CDR1 MNHNY and CDR2 SVGAGI (reference sequence). The CDR3 region is CASRPQYHQPQHF. The CDR3 nucleotides read TGTGCCAGCAGACCTCAGTACCATCAGCCCCAGCATTTT.

This clone was seen once. The rearrangement uses TRBV19 and TRBJ2-1, with TRBD2 matching 13 bases. CDR1 and CDR2 (germline): LNHDA, SQIVND (reference sequence). There are 17 residues in the CDR3. V was clipped by 1 base and J by 5 bases; unmatched bases: 5. CDR3 in amino acids: CASSIAPGLAGDNEQFF. CDR3 nucleotides: TGTGCCAGTAGTATAGCTCCCGGACTAGCGGGAGACAATGAGCAGTTCTTC.

This sequence joins TRBV15 and TRBJ1-1; no clear D gene. Trimming took 0 bases from V and 1 from J, leaving 3 bases between them. Germline lookup yields CDR1 LNHNV and CDR2 YYDKDF (reference sequence). CDR3 length: 13 residues. CDR3 region: CATSRDQNTEAFF. The CDR3 bases are TGTGCCACCAGCAGAGATCAGAACACTGAAGCTTTCTTT. Full variable domain (remainder filled in from reference TRBV15 and TRBJ1-1): DAMVIQNPRYQVTQFGKPVTLSCSQTLNHNVMYWYQQKSSQAPKLLFHYYDKDFNNEADTPDNFQSRRPNTSFCFLDIRSPGLGDTAMYLCATSRDQNTEAFFGQGTRLTVV.

The chain has TRBV3-1 (or the pseudogene TRBV3-2) and TRBJ2-5; no clear D. CDR1 and CDR2 from the germline V gene are LGHDT and YNNKEL (reference sequence). Trimming removed 1 base at V and 3 bases at J, with 9 bases between. CDR3 size: 14 residues. The CDR3 sequence: CASSQGASKETQYF. CDR3 sequence (DNA): TGTGCCAGCAGCCAAGGAGCGTCCAAAGAGACCCAGTACTTC.

This chain uses TRBV29-1 with TRBJ2-5, with D maybe TRBD2 (6 bases). Between the trimmed V and J ends, which lost 6 bases and 1 base, there was a span of 9 bases. CDR3 length equals 12 residues. Germline-derived CDR1 and CDR2 are SQVTM and ANQGSEA. The CDR3, as DNA: TGCAGCGTAGCTAGCGCCCAAGAGACCCAGTACTTC. Encoded protein: CSVASAQETQYF.

The chain combines TRBV4-1 with TRBJ2-7; 8 bases match TRBD2. After removal of 1 base from V and 4 bases from J, the junction contained 6 bases not matched to a gene. The CDR3 totals 15 residues. The germline V gene has CDR1 MGHRA and CDR2 YSYEKL. CDR3 DNA sequence: TGCGCCAGCAGCCAAGCGGGGGGGAGTAAGTACGAGCAGTACTTC. Amino acids: CASSQAGGSKYEQYF.

The chain is built from TRBV27 and TRBJ1-2, with 12 bases that match TRBD1. The germline V gene encodes CDR1 MNHEY and CDR2 SMNVEV (reference sequence). The CDR3 length is 16 residues. After removal of 5 bases from V and 8 bases from J, the junction contained 12 bases not matched to a gene. In DNA form, the CDR3 reads TGTGCCAGCAGTCCGGGACAGGGGGCCCCCTTTGTGGGCTACACCTTC. This translates into CASSPGQGAPFVGYTF.

The chain joins TRBV4-2 to TRBJ2-1, with D unresolved. The CDR3 has 16 residues. V gave up 1 base and J gave up 0 bases, with 10 bases separating them. Germline V lookup: CDR1 LGHNA, CDR2 YNFKEQ. This CDR3 reads CASSQVGDGSYNEQFF. In nucleotides, the CDR3 is TGTGCCAGCAGCCAAGTGGGCGACGGCTCCTACAATGAGCAGTTCTTC.

This clone showed up just once. The CDR3 here is CASSVRDFTDTQYF. In nucleotides, the CDR3 is TGTGCCAGCAGCGTCCGGGACTTCACAGATACGCAGTATTTT. The V and J genes are TRBV6-5 and TRBJ2-3; possible D gene TRBD2, 6 bases. V was shortened by 6 bases and J by 2 bases, with 12 bases between the two germline ends. This CDR3 is 14 amino acids long. Germline CDR1 and CDR2: MNHEY and SVGAGI.

V is TRBV6-6 and J is TRBJ2-2, with 10 bases identical to TRBD1. V dropped 6 bases and J dropped 7; count of bases not matched to a gene: 8. The CDR3 is made up of 15 amino acids. Germline loops: CDR1 MNHNY, CDR2 SVGAGI (reference sequence). In nucleotides, the CDR3 is TGTGCCAGCAGCCGGCGGACAGGGGGAGGCGGGGAGCTGTTTTTT. As protein: CASSRRTGGGGELFF.

J is TRBJ2-1 and V is TRBV27, with D maybe TRBD2 (5 bases). The CDR3 extends over 14 amino acids. Trimming pared 6 bases from V and 5 bases from J, leaving 14 bases between. CDR1 MNHEY and CDR2 SMNVEV come from the germline V gene (reference sequence). CDR3 protein: CASRDSSLNNEQFF. In DNA form, the CDR3 reads TGTGCCAGCAGGGACTCGTCGCTGAACAATGAGCAGTTCTTC.

This chain joins TRBV18 and TRBJ2-3, with 7 bases fitting TRBD1. Germline trimming cut 3 bases from V and 3 bases from J; bases unmatched to any gene: 12. CDR1 is KGHSH and CDR2 is LQKENI in the germline V gene. The CDR3 loop spans 17 amino acids. DNA of the CDR3: TGTGCCAGCTCACCGAGAGAGACAGGGATGGGGACAGATACGCAGTATTTT. Protein product: CASSPRETGMGTDTQYF.

This clone was counted a few times. This chain joins TRBV7-8 and TRBJ2-7; D might be TRBD2 (5 bases). The CDR3 loop spans 12 amino acids. Deletions cut 5 bases from V and 4 bases from J, with 9 bases between. CDR1 and CDR2 (germline): SGHVS, FQNEAQ. CDR3 loop: CASSRGGYEQYF. DNA for the CDR3: TGTGCCAGCAGCCGCGGCGGGTACGAGCAGTACTTC.

The chain links TRBV6-5 to TRBJ1-6, with TRBD1 matching 7 bases. The V segment lost 3 bases and the J segment 9 bases; nucleotides outside the gene matches: 8. Germline CDR1 is MNHEY and CDR2 is SVGAGI. There are 15 residues in the CDR3. This CDR3 reads CASSYSRQGFSPLHF. The CDR3 nucleotides are TGTGCCAGCAGTTATTCCAGACAGGGTTTTTCACCCCTCCACTTT.

The rearrangement uses TRBV27 and TRBJ1-6, with D hard to call. Germline CDR1 and CDR2: MNHEY and SMNVEV (reference sequence). This CDR3 region has 16 residues. With 7 bases removed from V and 0 bases from J, the gap between germline ends came to 13 bases. The CDR3, as DNA: TGTGCCAGCACTTTGCAGAGGAGCTCCTATAATTCACCCCTCCACTTT. Its translation: CASTLQRSSYNSPLHF.